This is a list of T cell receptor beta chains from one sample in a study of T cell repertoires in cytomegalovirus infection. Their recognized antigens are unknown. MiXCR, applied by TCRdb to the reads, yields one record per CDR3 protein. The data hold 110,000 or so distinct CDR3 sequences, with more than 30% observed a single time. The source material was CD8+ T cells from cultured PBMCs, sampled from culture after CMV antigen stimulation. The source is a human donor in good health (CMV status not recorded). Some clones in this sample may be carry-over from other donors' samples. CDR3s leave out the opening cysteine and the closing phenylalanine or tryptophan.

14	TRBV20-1	SARDLTGGDNQPQH
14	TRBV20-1	SARDLDRGGNTEAF
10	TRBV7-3	AGQSPNYGYT
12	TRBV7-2	ASSSLAVQETQY
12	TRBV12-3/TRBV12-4	ASSVWGVDSPLH
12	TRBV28	ASSRQLGNQPQH
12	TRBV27	ASRPGVLGQPQH
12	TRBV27	ASSPVGANEKLF
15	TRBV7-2	ASSLEGQGAVGNIQY
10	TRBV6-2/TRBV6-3	ASGPEEETQY
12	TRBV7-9	ASTPPGRGDEQF
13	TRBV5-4	TSSLQGLSGNTIY
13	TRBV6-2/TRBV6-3	ASRMTDSGNQPQH
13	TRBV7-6	ASSPDGQAGNTIY
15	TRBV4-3	ASSQDPGGASNYGYT
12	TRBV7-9	ASSPSAFYNEQF
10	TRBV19	ASSSAAYEQY
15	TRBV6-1	ASTQRLGGQMNTEAF
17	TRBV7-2	ASSLVKDTDPTPLYEQY
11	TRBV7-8	ASSKGYTDTQY
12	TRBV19	ASSMFPGSTEAF
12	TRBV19	ASSPDTTPYGYT